This T cell receptor (beta chain) was sequenced in a study of T cells in Graves' hyperthyroidism and ophthalmopathy. Study-level points and caveats: Blood shared most expanded thyroid clonotypes above 0.001. A 13 V-J model separated ophthalmopathy from stable hyperthyroidism.

The authors deemed Graves' hyperthyroidism stable absent ophthalmopathy progression within 18 months. Each 10 ml fresh peripheral blood draw supplied the PBMCs. TCR beta CDR3 regions were amplified from RNA transcripts. HTBI primers were the set used in a first-round RT-PCR of the TCR CDR3. TCRdb called the multiplex PCR reads again in MiXCR, with one record for every CDR3 protein. The table shows roughly 420,000 distinct CDR3 sequences, with approximately 14% occurring only once. The CDR3 has 13 amino acids. CDR1 SNHLY and CDR2 FYNNEI come from the germline V gene. Only a few counts were recorded for this clonotype. Its specificity is unknown. A much larger clone sits a single nucleotide away, making a read error possible.

Sample: blood. The receptor was derived from a woman aged 18-29 years with Graves' hyperthyroidism. The rearrangement uses TRBV2 and TRBJ2-7, with no clear D. The CDR3 here is CASRRTVTYGQYF. The CDR3 DNA follows: TGTGCCAGCAGGCGGACGGTTACCTACGGGCAGTACTTC.